This TCR beta chain is from a study of blood T cell repertoires in COVID-19. Whole-study context: Acute and convalescent COVID-19 specimens originated in the United States, Italy and Spain. Nucleic acid was either cDNA or gDNA, and it came from T cells, B-cell-depleted T cells, or PBMCs.

In the original workflow: From reference gene primer amplification, estimates of nucleated cell counts were derived. Libraries were prepared by immunoSEQ multiplex PCR; TCRdb keeps only in-frame clonotypes and omits some of them. Clone size and V and J calls were adopted from that table, with D and trimming inferred from the DNA. Of approximately 62,000 clones listed, roughly 77% are singletons. The CDR3 contains 14 residues. Germline V lookup: CDR1 MDHEN, CDR2 SYDVKM. V lost 8 bases and J lost 9, with 23 bases in between. This TCR came from an elderly man with acute or convalescent COVID-19. Sequenced material: peripheral blood. The chain links TRBV28 to TRBJ2-7, with D possibly being TRBD1 (7 bases). CDR3 residues: CASSSGGGHQGQYF. DNA of the CDR3: TGTGCCAGCTCTTCAGGAGGGGGCCACCAGGGGCAGTACTTC.